At least ten counts were recorded for the clone carrying this T cell receptor beta chain. What was sequenced were expressed TCRB transcripts, since all of the isolated RNA had been reverse transcribed. TCRdb's copy holds only in-frame clones and misses some; the assay was immunoSEQ multiplex PCR. This table holds around 300,000 clones, 8% found once. Trimming removed 1 base at V and 4 bases at J, with 11 bases between. Germline V lookup: CDR1 SGHTA, CDR2 FQGNSA. CDR3 length: 14 amino acids. This sample was included in a study of beta chain features in type 1 diabetes. This rearrangement joins TRBV7-2 to TRBJ2-7; no clear D gene. The sample taken for sequencing was central memory CD4+ T cells from blood. This receptor was obtained from a woman aged 18-30 years in good health. The CDR3 loop reads CASSLEQARYEQYF. DNA of the CDR3: TGTGCCAGCAGCTTAGAGCAGGCCCGGTACGAGCAGTACTTC. The full variable domain, completed using reference TRBV7-2 and TRBJ2-7, is GAGVSQSPSNKVTEKGKDVELRCDPISGHTALYWYRQSLGQGLEFLIYFQGNSAPDKSGLPSDRFSAERTGGSVSTLTIQRTQQEDSAVYLCASSLEQARYEQYFGPGTRLTVT.